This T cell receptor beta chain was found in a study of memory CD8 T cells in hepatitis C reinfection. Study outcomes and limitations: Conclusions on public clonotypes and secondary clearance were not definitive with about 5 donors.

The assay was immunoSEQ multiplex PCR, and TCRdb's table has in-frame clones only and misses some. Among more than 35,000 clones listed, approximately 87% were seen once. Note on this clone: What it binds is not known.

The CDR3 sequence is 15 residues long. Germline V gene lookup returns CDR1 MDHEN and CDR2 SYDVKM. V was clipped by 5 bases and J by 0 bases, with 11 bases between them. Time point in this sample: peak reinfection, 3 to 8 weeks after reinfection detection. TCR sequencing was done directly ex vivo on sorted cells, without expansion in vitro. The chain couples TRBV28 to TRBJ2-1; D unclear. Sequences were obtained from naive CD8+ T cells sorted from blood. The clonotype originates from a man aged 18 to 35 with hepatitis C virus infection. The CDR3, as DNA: TGTGCCAGCAGTCTGCGTCCGAGCTCCTACAATGAGCAGTTCTTC. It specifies CASSLRPSSYNEQFF.